Listed below are T cell receptor beta chains from one sample, sequenced in a study of T cell responses to AZD1222 COVID-19 vaccine. The table came from immunoSEQ multiplex PCR; TCRdb's copy has only in-frame clones and leaves some out. In the table there are under 200,000 clones, 90% to 95% of which are singletons. This specimen consisted of peripheral blood, obtained on day 0 of MenACWY control vaccination. These receptors originate from an adult in good health. Both conserved end residues are part of each CDR3. The D gene is left open where the match is weak. Some rows have no size entry. The others give once, few or many, or a class for an expanded clone.

NA	TRBV18	NA	TRBJ1-3	TGTGCCAGCTCACCAACGGACGGCCTATTCTTT	CASSPTDGLFF
NA	TRBV12-3/TRBV12-4	NA	TRBJ1-5	TGTGCCAGCAGTTTAGCCAACGATCAGCCCCAGCATTTT	CASSLANDQPQHF
once	TRBV2	TRBD1	TRBJ1-1	TGTGCCAGCAGTCGACAGGGCTACACTGAAGCTTTCTTT	CASSRQGYTEAFF
NA	TRBV7-9	TRBD1	TRBJ2-7	TGTGCCAGCAGCTTGCTTCCGGGACAGGGGGGCGAGCAGTACTTC	CASSLLPGQGGEQYF
NA	TRBV11-3	TRBD1	TRBJ2-1	TGTGCCAGCAGCTTAGACGGGACAGAAAACAATGAGCAGTTCTTC	CASSLDGTENNEQFF
NA	TRBV2	NA	TRBJ1-1	TGTGCCAGTACGGGACAGAACACTGAAGCTTTCTTT	CASTGQNTEAFF
NA	TRBV14	NA	TRBJ1-2	TGTGCCAGCAGCCGAGGCGGAGCTAACTATGGCTACACCTTC	CASSRGGANYGYTF
NA	TRBV27	NA	TRBJ2-7	TGTGCCAGCAGTTTTCGACAGGCGATCTCCTACGAGCAGTACTTC	CASSFRQAISYEQYF
NA	TRBV18	TRBD2	TRBJ2-3	TGTGCCAGCTCACCACTCCTGGGACTAAGCACAGATACGCAGTATTTT	CASSPLLGLSTDTQYF
once	TRBV7-3	NA	TRBJ1-1	TGTGCCAGCAGCCCCTGGGGTGGACACACTGAAGCTTTCTTT	CASSPWGGHTEAFF
once	TRBV5-1	NA	TRBJ1-1	TGCGCCAGCGACCAGGGCGAGGCAGGGACTGAAGCTTTCTTT	CASDQGEAGTEAFF
NA	TRBV10-3	NA	TRBJ2-1	TGTGCCATCAGTGAGACCAGTACAACGGGCAATGAGCAGTTCTTC	CAISETSTTGNEQFF
NA	TRBV7-9	TRBD1	TRBJ1-3	TGTGCCAGCAGCTTAGGGACAGGGGGCCGGGGCACCATATATTTT	CASSLGTGGRGTIYF
NA	TRBV9	TRBD1	TRBJ2-1	TGTGCCAGCAGCCTCGCCGGGACAGGGGCCAATGAGCAGTTCTTC	CASSLAGTGANEQFF
NA	TRBV5-1	NA	TRBJ2-2	TGCGCCAGCAGCTTGGGGGGAACCGGGGAGCTGTTTTTT	CASSLGGTGELFF
NA	TRBV9	TRBD1	TRBJ1-2	TGTGCCAGCAGCCTCAGGACAGGGGCGGAGGGCTACACCTTC	CASSLRTGAEGYTF
NA	TRBV5-8	TRBD1	TRBJ2-3	TGTGCCAGCAGGCCGGGACAGGATACGCAGTATTTT	CASRPGQDTQYF
NA	TRBV9	NA	TRBJ1-3	TGTGCCAGCAGTTCGGACCTTTCTGGAAACACCATATATTTT	CASSSDLSGNTIYF
NA	TRBV18	NA	TRBJ2-1	TGTGCCAGCTGGAGGGGGAGCTCCTACAATGAGCAGTTCTTC	CASWRGSSYNEQFF
NA	TRBV28	NA	TRBJ2-7	TGTGCCAGCAGTTTATGGCTAGCGTCCTACGAGCAGTACTTC	CASSLWLASYEQYF
NA	TRBV3-1/TRBV3-2	NA	TRBJ2-5	TGTGCCAGCAGCCAAGATCCCCGGCAACTCAAGAACACCCAGTACTTC	CASSQDPRQLKNTQYF
NA	TRBV3-1/TRBV3-2	NA	TRBJ1-3	TGTGCCAGCAGCCCGGCTCCCGGACGGCGCTCTGGAAACACCATATATTTT	CASSPAPGRRSGNTIYF
NA	TRBV10-3	NA	TRBJ2-7	TGTGCCATCAGTGAGTCCCCTTTTAAAGGGCAGTACTTC	CAISESPFKGQYF
NA	TRBV20-1	NA	TRBJ2-7	TGCAGTGCTAGTGATCCCAGGAGCTCCTACGAGCAGTACTTC	CSASDPRSSYEQYF
NA	TRBV2	NA	TRBJ1-5	TGTGCCAGCAGACAGAGATATAGCAATCAGCCCCAGCATTTT	CASRQRYSNQPQHF
NA	TRBV19	NA	TRBJ1-2	TGTGCCAGCAGCCGAAACTATGGCTACACCTTC	CASSRNYGYTF
NA	TRBV30	NA	TRBJ1-2	TGTGCCTGTTCAAGGGGGGCACAGAATGGCTACACCTTC	CACSRGAQNGYTF
NA	TRBV20-1	NA	TRBJ2-2	TGCAGTGCTAGTCGCACAGGGACCGGGGAGCTGTTTTTT	CSASRTGTGELFF
NA	TRBV3-1/TRBV3-2	TRBD2	TRBJ2-1	TGTGCCAGCAGCCCGTATCGAGCGGGAGTCACCTACAATGAGCAGTTCTTC	CASSPYRAGVTYNEQFF
NA	TRBV19	TRBD2	TRBJ2-7	TGTGCCAGTAGTACTAGCGGGAGTTCCTACGAGCAGTACTTC	CASSTSGSSYEQYF
NA	TRBV18	NA	TRBJ1-5	TGTGCCAGCTCACCCGATAGCGGGCAACAGCCCCAGCATTTT	CASSPDSGQQPQHF
NA	TRBV19	NA	TRBJ2-1	TGTGCCAGTAGTATAGGAGGCCTGTGGGGTAATGAGCAGTTCTTC	CASSIGGLWGNEQFF
NA	TRBV24-1	TRBD1	TRBJ2-1	TGTGCCACCAGTGATCCCGGGGGACAGGGGAGCTTCGGTGAGCAGTTCTTC	CATSDPGGQGSFGEQFF